Below, 7 T cell receptor beta chains from the same sample are listed, as sequenced in a study of CD8+CD57+ T cells in acquired aplastic anemia. TCR beta VDJ combinations and CDR3 sequences were profiled from genomic DNA. TCRdb processed the reads anew with MiXCR; each CDR3 protein has one entry. Of around 180,000 distinct CDR3 sequences in the sample, around 66% were seen once. Sample: sorted CD4+, CD8+, or CD8+CD57+ T cells (not recorded which) from PBMCs. Receptor source: a human donor with severe aplastic anemia or a healthy control (not recorded which).

Of note for this clonotype: A read error is likely, as this CDR3 ends without the conserved phenylalanine or tryptophan. Because the CDR3's place on the DNA is in doubt, the DNA is left out and the CDR3 is given as listed by TCRdb. The V call is TRBV12-3 or TRBV12-4, the J call TRBJ2-5; TRBD1, the table's D call, was not compared with the DNA. The CDR3 sequence runs 9 residues, both termini included. The CDR3 spells CASRSWTAG.

Only a few counts were recorded for this clonotype. The rearrangement joins TRBV20-1 to TRBJ2-5; 9 bases fit TRBD2. The DNA end lines up better with TRBJ2-7; the J call may be wrong. Germline loops: CDR1 DFQATT, CDR2 SNEGSKA (reference sequence). The CDR3 spans 14 residues. This chain's CDR3 is CSARVAGEGYEQYF. CDR3 coding DNA: TGCAGTGCTAGAGTAGCGGGAGAGGGGTACGAGCAGTACTTC.

The V call is TRBV7-9, the J call TRBJ1-1, with D perhaps matching TRBD1 (6 bases). The germline V gene has CDR1 SEHNR and CDR2 FQNEAQ (reference sequence). V was pared by 6 bases and J by 6 bases, with 17 bases between. This CDR3 has 14 amino acids. The CDR3 DNA is TGTGCCAGCAGTAGAACGGGGGGCCCCGCTGAAGCTTTCTTT. Protein sequence: CASSRTGGPAEAFF.

This clonotype has only one observation. Sequence at one end of the junction differs from germline and may be a read error. The chain recombines TRBV9 with TRBJ2-2, with 11 bases fitting TRBD2. The CDR3 runs 18 residues. Germline lookup yields CDR1 SGDLS and CDR2 YYNGEE. The CDR3 is CASSVGVAGGPGTGELLF. DNA for the CDR3: TGTGCCAGCAGCGTAGGGGTAGCGGGGGGGCCAGGCACCGGGGAGCTGCTTTTT.

The chain is built from TRBV12-5 and TRBJ2-1, with D possibly matching TRBD2 (5 bases). CDR3 size: 15 residues. Germline V gives CDR1 LGHNT, CDR2 FRNRAP. The CDR3 nucleotides read TGTGCCAGCAATCCCTCTGGGCTAGCTCAAAATGAGCAGTTCTTC. As protein: CASNPSGLAQNEQFF.

This clonotype was seen ten or more times. The CDR3 loop is CASSQDPSAVSYEQYF. As DNA, the CDR3 is TGCGCCAGCAGCCAAGATCCCTCGGCGGTCTCCTACGAGCAGTACTTC. The chain links TRBV4-1 to TRBJ2-7; D unresolved. Trimming stripped 0 bases from V and 0 bases from J, with 12 bases between. Per the germline V gene, CDR1 is MGHRA and CDR2 is YSYEKL. CDR3 size: 16 residues.

The chain links TRBV19 to TRBJ1-6; D perhaps matches TRBD1 (6 bases). Trimming stripped 8 bases from V and 7 bases from J, with 9 bases between. Germline V gene data show CDR1 as LNHDA and CDR2 as SQIVND (reference sequence). This CDR3 comprises 12 residues. The CDR3 DNA is TGTGCCAGTCGCAGGGGCAATTCACCCCTCCACTTT. Its translation is CASRRGNSPLHF.